The rows below give T cell receptor beta chains drawn from one sample of a study of blood T cell repertoires in COVID-19. Clones were sequenced by immunoSEQ multiplex PCR, and TCRdb holds only the in-frame ones, with some missing. The table includes under 200,000 clones, about nine tenths detected once. Sequencing was performed on peripheral blood. These receptors all come from a young man with active or convalescent COVID-19. Both conserved end residues are part of each CDR3. D genes are given only for firm matches. Some rows mark clone size as missing; the rest say once, few, many or name a class of expanded clone.

TRBV7-9	.	TRBD1	TRBJ1-2	TGTGCCAGCAGCTTAGGGACAGGGGCTAACTATGGCTACACCTTC	CASSLGTGANYGYTF
TRBV9	.	.	TRBJ1-2	TGTGCCAGCAGCGTAGGAGCGACGGAGTATGGCTACACCTTC	CASSVGATEYGYTF
TRBV30	.	.	TRBJ1-2	TGTGCCTGGAGAGCTAGCAGTGCAGTGGATGGCTACACCTTC	CAWRASSAVDGYTF
TRBV11-2	.	TRBD2	TRBJ2-3	TGTGCCAGCAGCTTAAACGGGGGGGCTGCAGATACGCAGTATTTT	CASSLNGGAADTQYF
TRBV4-3	.	.	TRBJ2-3	TGCGCCAGCAGCCAAGATCCGGCAGGGCAGAAAGATACGCAGTATTTT	CASSQDPAGQKDTQYF
TRBV10-2	.	.	TRBJ2-3	TGCGCCAGCAGTGGTTTCAGGGGTACAGATACGCAGTATTTT	CASSGFRGTDTQYF
TRBV6-1	.	.	TRBJ2-1	TGTGCCAGCAGTGAAGCCGGGGCCTACAATGAGCAGTTCTTC	CASSEAGAYNEQFF
TRBV5-4	.	TRBD1	TRBJ1-1	TGTGCCAGCAGCTTAGACAGGGGAGCGGATTGGTCCACTGAAGCTTTCTTT	CASSLDRGADWSTEAFF
TRBV9	.	.	TRBJ1-2	TGTGCCAGCAGCGCCCACACGGGTTTCTATGGCTACACCTTC	CASSAHTGFYGYTF
TRBV30	.	.	TRBJ1-4	TGTGCCTGGAGTGGTTCGCGCAGGGCTGAAAAACTGTTTTTT	CAWSGSRRAEKLFF
TRBV29-1	.	TRBD1	TRBJ1-2	TGCAGCGTGGACCAAGCAGTCAGGGGGCAACATGGCTACACCTTC	CSVDQAVRGQHGYTF
TRBV7-9	.	TRBD1	TRBJ2-7	TGTGCCAGCAGCTTAGCAGGGGACAGGGGCCTAGAGCAGTACTTC	CASSLAGDRGLEQYF
TRBV27	.	.	TRBJ1-1	TGTGCCAGCAGTTTATCAAGGGGGATGAACACTGAAGCTTTCTTT	CASSLSRGMNTEAFF
TRBV11-3	.	.	TRBJ1-5	TGTGCCAGCAGCTTAACGGTTAGCAATCAGCCCCAGCATTTT	CASSLTVSNQPQHF
TRBV19	.	.	TRBJ1-4	TGTGCCAGTAGCAGTCCGGGGGGCCCAACTAATGAAAAACTGTTTTTT	CASSSPGGPTNEKLFF
TRBV29-1	.	.	TRBJ2-3	TGCAGCGTTGTGCCCTCGCAGGGTTCAGATACGCAGTATTTT	CSVVPSQGSDTQYF
TRBV9	.	TRBD1	TRBJ1-1	TGTGCCAGCAGCGTTTTTCCAGGGGGCGTTTACACTGAAGCTTTCTTT	CASSVFPGGVYTEAFF
TRBV9	.	TRBD2	TRBJ2-5	TGTGCCAGCAGCTCTGGCCTAGCGGGAGCAGGAGAGACCCAGTACTTC	CASSSGLAGAGETQYF
TRBV7-2	.	.	TRBJ1-5	TGTGCCAGCAGCTTAGCCTACAATCAGCCCCAGCATTTT	CASSLAYNQPQHF
TRBV6-4	.	.	TRBJ1-1	TGTGCCAGCAGTGAGAGGCAGGGGAACACTGAAGCTTTCTTT	CASSERQGNTEAFF
TRBV5-1	.	TRBD1	TRBJ1-1	TGCGCCAGCAGCCTATTGACAGGGGTGACGAACACTGAAGCTTTCTTT	CASSLLTGVTNTEAFF
TRBV5-1	.	TRBD1	TRBJ2-7	TGCGCCAGCAGCCGCACGGACAGGTCCTACGAGCAGTACTTC	CASSRTDRSYEQYF
TRBV18	.	TRBD1	TRBJ2-2	TGTGCCAGCTCACCAAGACAGGGGGAGAACACCGGGGAGCTGTTTTTT	CASSPRQGENTGELFF
TRBV2	.	.	TRBJ2-5	TGTGCCAGCAGTCCTACCGGGACCAGGGGAGAGACCCAGTACTTC	CASSPTGTRGETQYF
TRBV6-1	once	.	TRBJ2-7	TGTGCCAGCAGTGAACGGGACACCGAGCAGTACTTC	CASSERDTEQYF
TRBV3-1/TRBV3-2	.	TRBD2	TRBJ2-1	TGTGCCAGCAGCCAAGGACCGGGACTAGCGGGATATGAGCAGTTCTTC	CASSQGPGLAGYEQFF
TRBV5-4	.	TRBD2	TRBJ2-5	TGTGCCAGCAGTCGGACTAGCGAAGGGACCCAGTACTTC	CASSRTSEGTQYF
TRBV3-1/TRBV3-2	.	TRBD2	TRBJ2-1	TGTGCCAGCAGCCAGACTAGCGGGGACTACAATGAGCAGTTCTTC	CASSQTSGDYNEQFF
TRBV19	.	.	TRBJ2-5	TGTGCCAGTAGTGATCGCGGCCAAGAGACCCAGTACTTC	CASSDRGQETQYF